One and the same sample provided the 16 T cell receptor beta chains below, sequenced in a study of T cells after yellow fever vaccination (dated by TCRdb to about 2019). This specimen's treatment or condition label, per the study, means: live attenuated yellow fever vaccine strain. Library preparation used 5' RACE. This sample was sequenced with an Illumina HiSeq 2500. The public sequencing data were trimmed at Q25 with fastp and processed into clonotypes with MiXCR by TCRdb, which kept only in-frame beta chains. Rows matching on CDR3 protein sequence are summarized as one entry with the most common DNA and genes. The sample table lists more than 450,000 distinct CDR3 sequences, roughly a fifth of them with a count of one. The top ten constitute about 16% of the sample. Sequencing was performed on PBMCs, taken less than 25 days after the first yellow fever vaccination. These receptors were obtained from a man younger than 35 who received the YFV17D yellow fever vaccine.

This clonotype was found once. Since a much larger clone is just one base distant, this may be a read error. The chain has TRBV12-3 or TRBV12-4 and TRBJ1-2, with TRBD1 as a possible D gene (5 bases). V was trimmed by 5 bases and J by 4 bases, leaving 8 bases between them. CDR3 size: 12 residues. CDR3 sequence (DNA): TGTGCCAGCAGTAACGGGGGCTATGGCTACACCTTC. It specifies CASSNGGYGYTF.

This clonotype turned up a few times. The CDR3, as DNA: TGCGCCAGCAGCCCCGGAGAGGGGAGGAACACTGAAGCTTTCTTT. This gives the protein CASSPGEGRNTEAFF. The chain is built from TRBV4-1 and TRBJ1-1, with a possible D match to TRBD1 (5 bases). This CDR3 spans 15 amino acids. Trimming pared 4 bases from V and 1 base from J, leaving 13 bases between. The V gene's germline CDR1 is MGHRA and CDR2 YSYEKL.

This clonotype came up many times. V and J are TRBV28 and TRBJ1-5, with unresolved D. Per germline, CDR1 MDHEN and CDR2 SYDVKM. The ends were cut back, 6 bases at V and 3 bases at J, with 12 bases in the middle. This CDR3 has 14 amino acids. This CDR3 reads CASSSTIHNQPQHF. The DNA for the CDR3 is TGTGCCAGCAGCTCCACCATACACAATCAGCCCCAGCATTTT.

This chain links TRBV3-1 with TRBJ2-2, with TRBD2 matching over 8 bases. V was pared by 3 bases and J by 6 bases, with 6 bases of the junction left unmatched. Germline V gene sequence: CDR1 LGHDT, CDR2 YNNKEL (reference sequence). This CDR3 spans 15 amino acids. Here the CDR3 DNA reads TGTGCCAGCAGCCAGACTAGCGATTATGCCGGGGAGCTGTTTTTT. This codes for CASSQTSDYAGELFF.

The V gene is TRBV9, the J gene TRBJ2-3, with D possibly matching TRBD1 (6 bases). The V and J ends lost 3 bases and 6 bases respectively, with 20 bases between them. Germline CDR1 is SGDLS and CDR2 is YYNGEE. The CDR3 has 16 amino acids. The CDR3 DNA is TGTGCCAGCAGCGCCAACGTTCTGGGGGCCGGGGATACGCAGTATTTT. Protein sequence: CASSANVLGAGDTQYF.

This clonotype was seen a few times. V and J are TRBV30 and TRBJ2-7; D gene uncertain. Per the germline V gene, CDR1 is GTSNPN and CDR2 is SVGIG (reference sequence). The CDR3 length is 11 residues. The V and J ends lost 0 bases and 4 bases respectively, with 4 bases between them. In nucleotides, the CDR3 is TGTGCCTGGAGTGTATTTTACGAGCAGTACTTC. Protein: CAWSVFYEQYF.

This sequence joins TRBV5-1 and TRBJ1-2; D unclear. The ends were cut back, 4 bases at V and 1 base at J, with 14 bases in the middle. Germline V gene data show CDR1 as SGHRS and CDR2 as YFSETQ. This CDR3 contains 15 residues. Here the CDR3 DNA reads TGCGCCAGCAGCCCGGTAGTAGGGAATAACTATGGCTACACCTTC. It translates to CASSPVVGNNYGYTF. Filled out from reference TRBV5-1 and TRBJ1-2, the complete variable domain reads KAGVTQTPRYLIKTRGQQVTLSCSPISGHRSVSWYQQTPGQGLQFLFEYFSETQRNKGNFPGRFSGRQFSNSRSEMNVSTLELGDSALYLCASSPVVGNNYGYTFGSGTRLTVV.

The chain joins TRBV4-2 to TRBJ1-6; D is uncertain. Germline V CDR1 and CDR2: LGHNA, YNFKEQ. Trimming removed 0 bases from V and 9 bases from J, with 3 bases in between. This CDR3 contains 12 residues. The CDR3 DNA is TGTGCCAGCAGCCAAGACAGTTCACCCCTCCACTTT. The encoded protein is CASSQDSSPLHF.

This clonotype was detected ten times or more. This sequence joins TRBV7-2 and TRBJ2-7; 8 bases match TRBD1. Germline V lookup: CDR1 SGHTA, CDR2 FQGNSA. Trimming took 5 bases from V and 0 from J; bases not matched to a gene: 3. The CDR3 totals 14 residues. The CDR3 protein is CASSRTGFSYEQYF. For the CDR3, the DNA is TGTGCCAGCAGCCGGACAGGGTTCTCCTACGAGCAGTACTTC.

This clonotype turned up a few times. This chain joins TRBV12-3 or TRBV12-4 and TRBJ2-3; TRBD2 matches 8 bases. J lost 6 bases, V lost 7 bases, and 12 bases had no gene match. This CDR3 is built from 15 residues. CDR3 in amino acids: CASTPPGGAGDTQYF. The DNA for the CDR3 is TGTGCCAGCACCCCCCCGGGGGGGGCCGGGGATACGCAGTATTTT.

This clonotype has more than one count but fewer than ten. V usage is TRBV18 and J usage is TRBJ2-6, with 8 bases fitting TRBD1. This CDR3 is 17 amino acids long. V trimming: 6 bases; J trimming: 0 bases; junction bases outside the gene matches: 7. CDR1 is KGHSH and CDR2 is LQKENI in the germline V gene. The CDR3 DNA is TGTGCCAGCTCTCGGGACAGGCTACTCTCTGGGGCCAACGTCCTGACTTTC. This sequence encodes CASSRDRLLSGANVLTF.

The chain couples TRBV20-1 to TRBJ2-7; 12 bases are shared with TRBD2. Losses at the gene ends were 3 bases for V and 3 bases for J; bases not matched to a gene: 3. Germline V gene lookup returns CDR1 DFQATT and CDR2 SNEGSKA (reference sequence). The CDR3 contains 14 residues. The CDR3 nucleotides read TGCAGTGCTAGCCGACTAGCGGGGGTCTACGAGCAGTACTTC. Its translation is CSASRLAGVYEQYF.

This clonotype was picked up a small number of times. The V gene is TRBV28, the J gene TRBJ2-3, with D uncertain. With 2 bases removed from V and 6 bases from J, the gap between germline ends came to 12 bases. Germline loops: CDR1 MDHEN, CDR2 SYDVKM. There are 14 residues in the CDR3. The CDR3: CASSLGREADTQYF. The CDR3, as DNA: TGTGCCAGCAGTTTAGGGCGCGAGGCGGATACGCAGTATTTT.

This clonotype has only a few counts. The chain combines TRBV6-1 with TRBJ1-4; TRBD1 is a possible D gene (5 bases). The CDR3 sequence is 14 residues long. The V gene lost 6 bases and the J gene lost 7 bases, with 15 bases spanning the gap. Germline CDR1 reads MNHNS; CDR2 reads SASEGT. DNA of the CDR3: TGTGCCAGCAGCCCGGGGGGTACGGCTGAAAAACTGTTTTTT. As protein: CASSPGGTAEKLFF.

This clonotype has only a few counts. The rearrangement links TRBV4-3 to TRBJ2-7; D possibly corresponds to TRBD2 (6 bases). The germline gives CDR1 LGHNA, CDR2 YSLEER. The V end was cut by 1 base, the J end by 3 bases, with 13 bases between. This CDR3 comprises 15 residues. The CDR3 region is CASSQARGFYYEQYF. In nucleotides, the CDR3 is TGCGCCAGCAGCCAAGCTCGGGGGTTTTACTACGAGCAGTACTTC.

This clonotype has only a few counts. CDR3 bases: TGTGCCAGCACCGGACTAGAGAGCTCCTACAATGAGCAGTTCTTC. It encodes CASTGLESSYNEQFF. The rearrangement joins TRBV7-2 to TRBJ2-1, with 7 bases aligning to TRBD2. The CDR3 extends over 15 amino acids. J was trimmed by 0 bases and V by 7 bases; bases with no gene match: 6. The germline V gene encodes CDR1 SGHTA and CDR2 FQGNSA.